This T cell receptor beta chain was recorded in a study of blood T cell repertoires in COVID-19. Study-wide context: Italy, Spain and the United States were the sources of the convalescent and acute COVID-19 samples. PBMCs, B-cell-depleted T cells, or T cells were the source of the cDNA or gDNA that made up the material.

V lost 2 bases and J lost 4; bases outside the gene matches: 1. CDR1 MNHEY and CDR2 SVGAGI come from the germline V gene. The CDR3 is made up of 13 amino acids. Per the authors' pipeline: Estimates of nucleated cell counts were drawn from the amplification of reference gene primers. Sequenced by immunoSEQ multiplex PCR; TCRdb stores in-frame clones only, minus some. That table furnishes V, J and clone size, whereas the DNA furnished D and trimming. This table holds some 140,000 clones, 85% to 90% found once. The chain employs TRBV6-5 and TRBJ1-1, with TRBD1 matching 7 bases. This sequence was found in a middle-aged man with active COVID-19. Sequenced input: peripheral blood. The CDR3 spells CASSYAGGTEAFF. The DNA for the CDR3 is TGTGCCAGCAGTTACGCAGGGGGCACTGAAGCTTTCTTT.